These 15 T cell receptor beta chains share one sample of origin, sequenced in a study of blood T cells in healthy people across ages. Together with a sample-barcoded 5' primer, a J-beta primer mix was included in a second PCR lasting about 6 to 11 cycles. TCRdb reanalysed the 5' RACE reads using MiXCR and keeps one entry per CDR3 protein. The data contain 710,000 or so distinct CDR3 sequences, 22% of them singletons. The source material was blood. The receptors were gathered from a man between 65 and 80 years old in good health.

CDR3 residues: CASNFGSTGELFF. CDR3 nucleotide sequence: TGTGCCAGCAACTTCGGATCGACCGGGGAGCTGTTTTTT. The gene calls are TRBV13 and TRBJ2-2, with unresolved D. Germline V gene data show CDR1 as PRHDT and CDR2 as FYEKMQ (reference sequence). The germline V and J ends were trimmed by 7 bases and 5 bases, with 11 bases remaining between them. This CDR3 comprises 13 residues.

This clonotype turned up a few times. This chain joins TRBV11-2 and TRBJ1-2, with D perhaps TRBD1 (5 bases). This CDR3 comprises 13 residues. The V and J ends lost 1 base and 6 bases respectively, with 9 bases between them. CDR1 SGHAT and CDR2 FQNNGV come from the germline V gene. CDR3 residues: CASSLGLGDGYTF. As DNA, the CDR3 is TGTGCCAGCAGCTTAGGTCTAGGGGATGGCTACACCTTC.

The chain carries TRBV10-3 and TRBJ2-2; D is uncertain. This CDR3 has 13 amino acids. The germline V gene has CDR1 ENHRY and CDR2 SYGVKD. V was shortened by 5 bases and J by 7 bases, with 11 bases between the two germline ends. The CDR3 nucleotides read TGTGCCATCAGTTACTCGACGTTCGGGGAGCTGTTTTTT. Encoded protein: CAISYSTFGELFF.

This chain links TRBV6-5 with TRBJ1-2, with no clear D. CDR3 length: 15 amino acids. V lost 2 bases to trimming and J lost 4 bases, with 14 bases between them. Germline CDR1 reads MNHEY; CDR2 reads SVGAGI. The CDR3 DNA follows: TGTGCCAGCAGTTACGGGCAGCCAATTGCCTATGGCTACACCTTC. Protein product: CASSYGQPIAYGYTF.

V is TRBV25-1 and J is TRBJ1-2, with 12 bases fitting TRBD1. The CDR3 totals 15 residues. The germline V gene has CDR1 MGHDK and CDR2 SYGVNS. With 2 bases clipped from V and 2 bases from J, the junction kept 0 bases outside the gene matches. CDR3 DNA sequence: TGTGCCAGCAGTGAAGGGACAGGGGGCAACTATGGCTACACCTTC. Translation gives CASSEGTGGNYGYTF.

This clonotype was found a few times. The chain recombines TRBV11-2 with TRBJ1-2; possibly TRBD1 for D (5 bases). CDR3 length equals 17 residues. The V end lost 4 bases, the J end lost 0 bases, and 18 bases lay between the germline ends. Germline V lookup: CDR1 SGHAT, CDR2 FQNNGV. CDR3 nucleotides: TGTGCCAGCAGCTATGGGGCATATTCGCGCACTAACTATGGCTACACCTTC. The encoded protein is CASSYGAYSRTNYGYTF.

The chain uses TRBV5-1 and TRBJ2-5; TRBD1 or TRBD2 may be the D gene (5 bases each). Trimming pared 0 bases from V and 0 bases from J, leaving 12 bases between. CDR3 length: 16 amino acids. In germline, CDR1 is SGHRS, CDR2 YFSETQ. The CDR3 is CASSLERGVYQETQYF. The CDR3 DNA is TGCGCCAGCAGCTTGGAAAGAGGGGTGTACCAAGAGACCCAGTACTTC. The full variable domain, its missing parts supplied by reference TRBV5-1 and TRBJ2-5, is KAGVTQTPRYLIKTRGQQVTLSCSPISGHRSVSWYQQTPGQGLQFLFEYFSETQRNKGNFPGRFSGRQFSNSRSEMNVSTLELGDSALYLCASSLERGVYQETQYFGPGTRLLVL.

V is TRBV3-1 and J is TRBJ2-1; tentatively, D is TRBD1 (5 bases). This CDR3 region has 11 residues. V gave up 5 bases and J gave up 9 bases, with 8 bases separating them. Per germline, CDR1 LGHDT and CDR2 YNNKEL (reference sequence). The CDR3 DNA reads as TGTGCCAGCAGCAGACAGTTTGAGCAGTTCTTC. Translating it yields CASSRQFEQFF.

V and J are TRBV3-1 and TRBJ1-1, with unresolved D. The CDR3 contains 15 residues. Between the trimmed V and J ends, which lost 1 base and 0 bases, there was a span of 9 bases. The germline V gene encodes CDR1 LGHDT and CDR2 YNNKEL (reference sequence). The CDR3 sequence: CASSQGSRVNTEAFF. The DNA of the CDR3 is TGTGCCAGCAGCCAAGGGTCCCGGGTGAACACTGAAGCTTTCTTT.

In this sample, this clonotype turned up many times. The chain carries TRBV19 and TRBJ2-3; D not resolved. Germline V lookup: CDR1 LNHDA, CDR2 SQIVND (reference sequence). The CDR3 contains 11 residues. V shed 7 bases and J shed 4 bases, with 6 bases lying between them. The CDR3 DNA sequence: TGTGCCAGTATCCACTCAGATACGCAGTATTTT. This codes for CASIHSDTQYF.

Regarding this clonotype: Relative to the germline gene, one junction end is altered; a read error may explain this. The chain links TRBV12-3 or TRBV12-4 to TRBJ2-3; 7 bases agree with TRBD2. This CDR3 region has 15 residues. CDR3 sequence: CASSSLAERTDTQYF. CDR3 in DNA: TGTGCCAGCAGCTCCCTAGCGGAGCGCACAGATACGCAGTATTTC.

CDR3: CASSYARIGFHTF. The CDR3 coding sequence is TGTGCCAGCAGTTACGCCCGCATTGGGTTCCACACCTTC. The chain joins TRBV12-3 or TRBV12-4 to TRBJ1-2; D is unclear. The CDR3 has 13 residues. Trimming left V 4 bases short and J 12 bases short, with 18 bases between.

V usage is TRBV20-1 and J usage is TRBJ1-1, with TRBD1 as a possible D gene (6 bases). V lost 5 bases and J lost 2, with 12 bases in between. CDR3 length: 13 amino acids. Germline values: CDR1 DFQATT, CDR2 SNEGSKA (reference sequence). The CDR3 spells CSALGRGNTEAFF. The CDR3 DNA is TGCAGTGCTCTCGGCAGGGGAAACACTGAAGCTTTCTTT.

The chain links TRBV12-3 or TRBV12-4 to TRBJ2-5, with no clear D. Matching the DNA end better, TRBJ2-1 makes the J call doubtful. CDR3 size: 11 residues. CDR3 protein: CASDEVYEQFF. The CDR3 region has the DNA TGTGCCAGCGACGAGGTCTATGAGCAGTTCTTC.

CDR3 region: CASSFLRVNTGELFF. Written as DNA, the CDR3 is TGTGCCAGCAGCTTCTTGAGAGTGAACACCGGGGAGCTGTTTTTT. This chain links TRBV9 with TRBJ2-2; the D is unclear. Trimming shortened V by 4 bases and J by 1 base, and 11 bases separated the two germline ends. Germline CDR1 reads SGDLS; CDR2 reads YYNGEE. The CDR3 loop spans 15 amino acids.